This entry describes one T cell receptor (beta chain). As processed by the authors: Scientists estimated how many nucleated cells there were by amplifying reference gene primers. Sequencing used immunoSEQ multiplex PCR; TCRdb keeps in-frame clones, though not all of them. V, J and clone size were drawn from that table, and D and trimming were deduced from the DNA. There are about 180,000 clones in the sample; more than 75% occur only once, and more than 7.5% lies in the top ten. The data stem from a study of blood T cell repertoires in COVID-19. Study members were between roughly 18 and 89 years old and lived in approximately 25 US regions. Participants' reported clinical history set cohort assignment. Recovered status applied to Cohort 3 donors who had two consecutive negative PCRs. It also applied to those with clearance or with symptom resolution. Per the germline V gene, CDR1 is MNHEY and CDR2 is SMNVEV (reference sequence). This CDR3 spans 17 amino acids. Trimming took off 3 bases at V and 4 bases at J, with 19 bases between the two ends.

The clonotype comes from a woman in her 30s who had recovered from COVID-19. The sequenced sample consisted of PBMCs or T cells enriched from blood (not recorded which). The rearrangement joins TRBV27 to TRBJ2-1; tentative D call: TRBD2 (5 bases). CDR3 in DNA: TGTGCCAGCAGTTTGGGGAGATCTCCTACTCAATACAATGAGCAGTTCTTC. This encodes CASSLGRSPTQYNEQFF.